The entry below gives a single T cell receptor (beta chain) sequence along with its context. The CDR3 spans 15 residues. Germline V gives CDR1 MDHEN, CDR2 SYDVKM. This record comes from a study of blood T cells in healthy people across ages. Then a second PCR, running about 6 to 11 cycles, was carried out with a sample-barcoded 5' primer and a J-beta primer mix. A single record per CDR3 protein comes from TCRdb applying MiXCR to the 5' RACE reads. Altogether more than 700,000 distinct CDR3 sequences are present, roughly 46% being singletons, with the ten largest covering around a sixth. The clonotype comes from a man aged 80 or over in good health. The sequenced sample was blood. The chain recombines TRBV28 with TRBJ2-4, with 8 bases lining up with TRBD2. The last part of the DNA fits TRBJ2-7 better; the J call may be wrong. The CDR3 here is CASSLWGGRTNEQYF. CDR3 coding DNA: TGTGCCAGCAGTTTATGGGGCGGGAGGACCAACGAGCAGTACTTC.